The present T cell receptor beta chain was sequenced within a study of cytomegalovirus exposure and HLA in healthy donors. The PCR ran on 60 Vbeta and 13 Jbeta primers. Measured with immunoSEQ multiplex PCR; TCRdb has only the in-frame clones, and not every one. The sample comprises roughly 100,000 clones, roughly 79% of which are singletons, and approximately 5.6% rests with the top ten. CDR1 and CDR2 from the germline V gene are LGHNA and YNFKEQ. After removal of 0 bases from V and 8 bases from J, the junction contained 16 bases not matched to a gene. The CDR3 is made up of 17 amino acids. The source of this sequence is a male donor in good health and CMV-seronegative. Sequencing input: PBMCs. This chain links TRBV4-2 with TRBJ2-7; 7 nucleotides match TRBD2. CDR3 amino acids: CASSQDATAGVESKQYF. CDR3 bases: TGTGCCAGCAGCCAAGACGCGACGGCGGGGGTGGAGAGCAAGCAGTACTTC.